Listed below are T cell receptor beta chains from one sample, sequenced in a study of beta chain features in type 1 diabetes. TCRdb's table, derived via immunoSEQ multiplex PCR, lists solely in-frame clones and lacks some. In the table there are 900,000 or so clones, 17% of which are singletons. What was sequenced was naive CD4+ T cells from blood. These receptors were obtained from a woman aged 18-29 years in good health. The conserved cysteine and the conserved F or W are not part of the CDR3 here. Each record gives: V gene, J gene, CDR3 protein.

>TRBV7-2|TRBJ1-1
ASSFDRSNTEAF
>TRBV7-2|TRBJ2-7
ASSPPGVTAYEQY
>TRBV27|TRBJ2-2
ASRKGTVQRTGELF
>TRBV28|TRBJ2-2
ASSLLGDSGELF
>TRBV6-5|TRBJ1-5
ASSSEGQKGQPQH
>TRBV18|TRBJ2-7
ASSPGSVGEAEQY
>TRBV6-1|TRBJ1-5
ASTLREHQPQH
>TRBV9|TRBJ1-4
ASSPRLGTNEKLF
>TRBV2|TRBJ2-5
ASSGTSGRKIVVGGLAKTQY
>TRBV13|TRBJ2-1
ASSNRSYNEQF
>TRBV5-8|TRBJ1-2
ASSLVVDYGYT
>TRBV9|TRBJ2-5
ASSVGLAGTAPETQY
>TRBV5-4|TRBJ2-7
ASSTTGSYEQY
>TRBV15|TRBJ2-5
ATSRGGTGNAETQY
>TRBV6-6|TRBJ2-7
ASNAAGGGYEQY
>TRBV7-2|TRBJ2-3
ASSSWASTDTQY
>TRBV2|TRBJ2-1
ASSGDLNEQF
>TRBV4-1|TRBJ1-3
ASSQDRQYSGNTIY
>TRBV28|TRBJ2-7
ASRRQGSRYEQY
>TRBV4-2|TRBJ2-1
ASSQDSKDGEQF
>TRBV14|TRBJ2-5
ASSQVPGSRGSMETQY
>TRBV10-3|TRBJ1-2
AISGDRNYGYT
>TRBV25-1|TRBJ2-1
ASSEGQLAGNNEQF
>TRBV28|TRBJ2-7
ASNRNYEQY
>TRBV6-5|TRBJ1-4
ASSWGGLGEKLF
>TRBV7-2|TRBJ2-3
ASSGLTGAGTDTQY
>TRBV29-1|TRBJ1-1
SVESQENTEAF
>TRBV5-1|TRBJ2-1
ASSLEYEQF
>TRBV29-1|TRBJ2-3
SVTGWVAGAITDTQY
>TRBV20-1|TRBJ1-5
SASGNQPQH
>TRBV7-9|TRBJ1-1
ASSLGGMNTEAF
>TRBV2|TRBJ2-5
ASTARQRSETQY
>TRBV19|TRBJ1-5
ASSRTGVQPQH
>TRBV19|TRBJ2-1
ASTIAGGYNEQF
>TRBV5-4|TRBJ1-2
ASSLVRGMADGYT
>TRBV7-2|TRBJ2-1
ASSLVRGSSYNEQF
>TRBV7-2|TRBJ2-1
ASSLALGIYNEQF
>TRBV4-1|TRBJ2-7
ASSHIGAEQY
>TRBV28|TRBJ2-2
ASSTYTGELF
>TRBV7-9|TRBJ2-7
ASTRRGQGSYEQY
>TRBV18|TRBJ1-1
ASSPYEENTEAF
>TRBV13|TRBJ2-3
ASSATRWLAGWGSTDTQY
>TRBV4-2|TRBJ1-2
ASSPRGQPNLYGYT
>TRBV10-2|TRBJ1-1
ASSPGVFTEAF
>TRBV6-5|TRBJ2-3
ASSYSHGTDTQY
>TRBV10-3|TRBJ2-7
AISESGYEQY
>TRBV6-6|TRBJ1-1
ASSDRRNTEAF
>TRBV28|TRBJ2-3
ASSQTGHTQY
>TRBV5-4|TRBJ1-1
ASSLSFGTEKAF
>TRBV10-3|TRBJ1-2
AISESQARGYT
>TRBV15|TRBJ1-5
ATSRVSGQGLISNQPQH
>TRBV28|TRBJ2-1
ASSLLAGYNEQF
>TRBV4-2|TRBJ2-6
ASSQGPGSGANVLT
>TRBV25-1|TRBJ2-7
ASSRSGDEQY
>TRBV18|TRBJ2-4
ASSPKTGRNIQY
>TRBV28|TRBJ2-7
ASSPGGSYEQY
>TRBV18|TRBJ2-7
ASSPGSEQY